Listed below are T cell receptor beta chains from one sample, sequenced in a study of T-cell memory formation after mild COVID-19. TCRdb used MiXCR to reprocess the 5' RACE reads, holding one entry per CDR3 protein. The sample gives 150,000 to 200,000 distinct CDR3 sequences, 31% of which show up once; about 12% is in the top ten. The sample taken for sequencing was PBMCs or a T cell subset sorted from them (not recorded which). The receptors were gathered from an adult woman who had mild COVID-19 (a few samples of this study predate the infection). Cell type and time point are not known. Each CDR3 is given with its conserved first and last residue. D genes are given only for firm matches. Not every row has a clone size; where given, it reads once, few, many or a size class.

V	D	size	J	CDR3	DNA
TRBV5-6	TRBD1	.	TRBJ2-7	CASNHRTGASYEQYF	TGTGCCAGCAACCACAGGACAGGGGCTTCGTACGAGCAGTACTTC
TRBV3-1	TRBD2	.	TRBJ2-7	CASSQDGAGAYEQYF	TGTGCCAGCAGCCAAGATGGGGCGGGAGCCTACGAGCAGTACTTC
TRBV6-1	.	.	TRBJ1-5	CASMGPGYHF	TGTGCCAGCATGGGACCCGGCTATCATTTT
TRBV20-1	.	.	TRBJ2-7	CSARDDYEQYF	TGCAGTGCTAGAGATGATTACGAGCAGTACTTC
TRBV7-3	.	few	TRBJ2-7	CASSSRGGSYEQYF	TGTGCCAGCAGCTCCAGGGGAGGCTCCTACGAGCAGTACTTC
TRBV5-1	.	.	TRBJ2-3	CASSFPDRTDTQYF	TGCGCCAGCAGCTTCCCGGATCGGACAGATACGCAGTATTTT
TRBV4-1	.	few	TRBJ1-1	CASSHVGPVSTEAFF	TGCGCCAGCAGCCACGTGGGGCCAGTGAGCACTGAAGCTTTCTTT
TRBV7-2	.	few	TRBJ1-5	CASSFGQSNQPQHF	TGTGCCAGCAGCTTTGGACAGAGCAATCAGCCCCAGCATTTT
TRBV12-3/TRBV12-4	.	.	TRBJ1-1	CASSFFGGDEAFF	TGTGCCAGCAGTTTTTTTGGGGGCGATGAAGCTTTCTTT
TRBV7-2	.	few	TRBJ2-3	CASSPDYLSTDTQYF	TGTGCCAGCAGTCCGGACTACCTTAGCACAGATACGCAGTATTTT
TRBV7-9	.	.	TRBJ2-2	CASSLAPGRVTGELFF	TGTGCCAGCAGCTTAGCGCCGGGGAGAGTGACCGGGGAGCTGTTTTTT
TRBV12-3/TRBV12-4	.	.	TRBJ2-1	CASSLVTTSYNEQFF	TGTGCCAGCAGTTTAGTTACTACCTCCTACAATGAGCAGTTCTTC
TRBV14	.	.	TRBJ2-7	CASSALPGRRSYEQYF	TGTGCCAGCAGCGCTCTCCCGGGACGGAGGTCTTACGAGCAGTACTTC
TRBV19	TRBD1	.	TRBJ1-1	CASSIGAGGPRNTEAFF	TGTGCCAGTAGTATTGGAGCAGGGGGCCCCCGGAACACTGAAGCTTTCTTT
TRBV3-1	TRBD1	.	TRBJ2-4	CASSSTGGLLDKNIQYF	TGTGCCAGCAGTTCGACAGGGGGATTGTTGGACAAAAACATTCAGTACTTC
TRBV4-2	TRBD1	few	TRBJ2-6	CASSQDINRGRTTGANVLTF	TGTGCCAGCAGCCAAGATATTAACAGGGGGAGAACGACTGGGGCCAACGTCCTGACTTTC
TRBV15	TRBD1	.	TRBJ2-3	CATSGDRGFTDTQYF	TGTGCCACCAGCGGAGACAGGGGGTTCACAGATACGCAGTATTTT
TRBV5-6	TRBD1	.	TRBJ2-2	CASSEDRVVGLLSTGELFF	TGTGCCAGCAGCGAGGACAGGGTCGTCGGCTTATTAAGCACCGGGGAGCTGTTTTTT
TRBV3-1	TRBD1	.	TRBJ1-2	CASSRPGTGYFGYTF	TGTGCCAGCAGCCGTCCGGGGACAGGGTACTTTGGCTACACCTTC
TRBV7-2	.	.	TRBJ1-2	CASSARQDNYGYTF	TGTGCCAGCAGCGCCAGACAGGATAACTATGGCTACACCTTC
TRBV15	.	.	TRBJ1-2	CATRRGDTNYGYTF	TGTGCCACCAGGAGAGGTGACACAAACTATGGCTACACCTTC
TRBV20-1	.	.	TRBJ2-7	CSARDDRLYEQYF	TGCAGTGCTAGAGATGACAGGCTATACGAGCAGTACTTC
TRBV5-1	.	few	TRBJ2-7	CASSLVSSYEQYF	TGCGCCAGCAGCTTGGTATCCAGCTACGAGCAGTACTTC
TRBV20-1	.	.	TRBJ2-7	CSAPGQSYEQYF	TGCAGTGCCCCAGGACAGAGCTACGAGCAGTACTTC
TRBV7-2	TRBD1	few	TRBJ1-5	CASSLNRGMGQPQHF	TGTGCCAGCAGCTTAAACAGGGGGATGGGTCAGCCCCAGCATTTT
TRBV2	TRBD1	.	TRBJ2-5	CASSTGQGVLQETQYF	TGTGCCAGCAGCACAGGACAGGGGGTTCTGCAAGAGACCCAGTACTTC
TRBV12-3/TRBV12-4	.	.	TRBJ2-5	CASSISLTQYF	TGTGCCAGCAGCATCTCCCTGACCCAGTACTTC
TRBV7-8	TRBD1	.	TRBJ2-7	CASGISTGAQWEQYF	TGTGCCAGCGGAATATCGACAGGGGCGCAATGGGAGCAGTACTTC
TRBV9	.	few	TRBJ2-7	CASSVDDSYYGEQYF	TGTGCCAGCAGCGTCGACGACTCCTACTATGGCGAGCAGTACTTC
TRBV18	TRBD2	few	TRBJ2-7	CASLPLAGGPDEQYF	TGTGCCAGCTTGCCCCTAGCGGGAGGGCCCGACGAGCAGTACTTC
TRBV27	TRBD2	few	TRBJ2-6	CASSWRAGGTSGANVLTF	TGTGCCAGCAGTTGGCGAGCGGGAGGCACCTCTGGGGCCAACGTCCTGACTTTC
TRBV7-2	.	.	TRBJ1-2	CASSLDSGHPYGYTF	TGTGCCAGCAGCTTAGACTCGGGACACCCCTATGGCTACACCTTC
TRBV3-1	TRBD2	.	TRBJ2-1	CASSQAGLAGKQFF	TGTGCCAGCAGCCAAGCGGGACTAGCGGGAAAGCAGTTCTTC
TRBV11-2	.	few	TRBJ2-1	CASSSPRGEQFF	TGTGCCAGCAGCTCACCCAGGGGTGAGCAGTTCTTC
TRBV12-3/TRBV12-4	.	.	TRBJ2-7	CASLPGLGSYEQYF	TGTGCCAGCCTCCCAGGGTTGGGCTCCTACGAGCAGTACTTC
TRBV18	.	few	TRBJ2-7	CASSPYGTGYEQYF	TGTGCCAGCTCACCATACGGGACTGGGTACGAGCAGTACTTC
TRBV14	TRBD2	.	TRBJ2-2	CASRGFGLAGPGELFF	TGTGCCAGCAGAGGTTTTGGACTAGCGGGACCCGGGGAGCTGTTTTTT
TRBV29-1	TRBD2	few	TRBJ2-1	CSVEDWREAINEQFF	TGCAGCGTTGAAGACTGGCGGGAGGCGATTAATGAGCAGTTCTTC
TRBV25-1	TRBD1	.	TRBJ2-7	CASSEGQGPYEQYF	TGTGCCAGCAGTGAAGGACAGGGCCCCTACGAGCAGTACTTC
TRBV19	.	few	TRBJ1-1	CASSMGTLGNTEAFF	TGTGCCAGTAGTATGGGGACACTAGGGAACACTGAAGCTTTCTTT
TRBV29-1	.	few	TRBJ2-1	CSVQREQGRDEQFF	TGCAGCGTTCAAAGGGAGCAGGGTAGGGATGAGCAGTTCTTC
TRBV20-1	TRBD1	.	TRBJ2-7	CSAGQGSYEQYF	TGCAGTGCAGGACAGGGCTCCTACGAGCAGTACTTC
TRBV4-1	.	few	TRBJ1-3	CASSQLGRAGNTIYF	TGCGCCAGCAGCCAGTTAGGGAGGGCTGGAAACACCATATATTTT
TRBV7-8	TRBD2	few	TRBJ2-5	CASSLGTSGGSETQYF	TGTGCCAGCAGCTTAGGGACTAGCGGGGGCAGCGAGACCCAGTACTTC
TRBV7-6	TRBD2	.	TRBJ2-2	CASSSASGGFAGELFF	TGTGCCAGCAGCTCCGCTAGCGGGGGGTTCGCCGGGGAGCTGTTTTTT
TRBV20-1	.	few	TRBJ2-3	CSARALPYQSGSSTDTQYF	TGCAGTGCTAGAGCACTCCCATATCAAAGCGGGTCTAGCACAGATACGCAGTATTTT
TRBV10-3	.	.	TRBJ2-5	CAISESNRGETQYF	TGTGCCATCAGTGAGTCAAACAGAGGAGAGACCCAGTACTTC
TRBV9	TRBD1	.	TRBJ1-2	CASSVAPGTVYGYTF	TGTGCCAGCAGCGTTGCCCCCGGGACAGTTTATGGCTACACCTTC
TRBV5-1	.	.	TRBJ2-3	CASSLAGSRTDTQYF	TGCGCCAGCAGCTTAGCGGGTTCTCGCACAGATACGCAGTATTTT
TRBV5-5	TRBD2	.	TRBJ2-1	CASSLFLSGRAKGDNEQFF	TGTGCCAGCAGCTTGTTTCTTAGCGGGAGGGCCAAAGGAGACAATGAGCAGTTCTTC
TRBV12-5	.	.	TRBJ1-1	CASGLVKGTRAEAFF	TGTGCTAGTGGTTTGGTAAAGGGAACGAGGGCTGAAGCTTTCTTT
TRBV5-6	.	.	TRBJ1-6	CASSMYSGWYKSWDNSPLHF	TGTGCCAGCAGCATGTACTCAGGGTGGTATAAGTCTTGGGATAATTCACCCCTCCACTTT
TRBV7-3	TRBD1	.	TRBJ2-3	CASSLTGGGTDTQYF	TGTGCCAGCAGCCTGACAGGGGGCGGGACAGATACGCAGTATTTT
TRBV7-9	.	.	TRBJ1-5	CASSFGLIGQGSNQPQHF	TGTGCCAGCAGCTTTGGATTGATCGGGCAGGGGAGCAATCAGCCCCAGCATTTT
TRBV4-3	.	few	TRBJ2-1	CASSHDLDSTYNEQFF	TGCGCCAGCAGCCATGACCTTGACAGTACCTACAATGAGCAGTTCTTC
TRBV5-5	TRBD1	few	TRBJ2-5	CASSLGDRYPETQYF	TGTGCCAGCAGCTTGGGGGACAGATATCCGGAGACCCAGTACTTC
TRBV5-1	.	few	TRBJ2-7	CASSGSASYEQYF	TGCGCCAGCAGTGGATCCGCTTCCTACGAGCAGTACTTC
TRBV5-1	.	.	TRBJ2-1	CASRDTGGVNEQFF	TGCGCCAGCAGGGATACAGGTGGGGTGAATGAGCAGTTCTTC
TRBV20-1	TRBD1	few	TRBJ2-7	CSAWDRGPYEQYF	TGCAGTGCCTGGGACAGGGGGCCCTACGAGCAGTACTTC
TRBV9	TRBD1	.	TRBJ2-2	CASSVATGGTGELFF	TGTGCCAGCAGCGTTGCAACAGGGGGCACCGGGGAGCTGTTTTTT